These 22 T cell receptor beta chains originate from one sample sequenced in a study of shared clonotypes between healthy human individuals. This table comes from immunoSEQ multiplex PCR, and its TCRdb copy is limited to in-frame clones, with some not included. The table includes 550,000 to 700,000 clones, about three quarters detected once. Specimen: memory CD4+ T cells sorted from blood. Subset here: CD45RA-negative fraction. Every receptor here comes from a woman between 25 and 40 years old in good health.

This clone came up once. This sequence joins TRBV28 and TRBJ2-7; D is perhaps TRBD2 (5 bases). V was clipped by 6 bases and J by 3 bases, with 18 bases between them. The CDR3 spans 15 residues. The germline V gene has CDR1 MDHEN and CDR2 SYDVKM. CDR3 nucleotide sequence: TGTGCCAGCAGCAACTTACAAAACCGGGGCTACGAGCAGTACTTC. Protein product: CASSNLQNRGYEQYF.

The rearrangement joins TRBV5-7 to TRBJ2-2; no definite D call. TRBV5-7 is known as an ORF, though its function is uncertain. The length of the CDR3 is 12 residues. With 5 bases removed from V and 8 bases from J, the gap between germline ends came to 10 bases. The CDR3 DNA follows: TGTGCCAGCAGTCCTGGGTATGGGGAGCTGTTTTTT. Residues: CASSPGYGELFF.

The V gene is TRBV4-2, the J gene TRBJ2-1, with 10 nucleotides matching TRBD2. Trimming removed 0 bases from V and 3 bases from J; junction bases left unmatched: 5. The CDR3 spans 17 residues. Germline lookup yields CDR1 LGHNA and CDR2 YNFKEQ. CDR3 loop: CASSQEGLAGDYNEQFF. CDR3 DNA: TGTGCCAGCAGCCAAGAAGGTCTAGCGGGAGACTACAATGAGCAGTTCTTC.

This CDR3 reads CASTDLPQGNTGELFF. In DNA, the CDR3 is TGTGCCAGCACCGACTTACCGCAGGGAAACACCGGGGAGCTGTTTTTT. V is TRBV6-6 and J is TRBJ2-2; weak D call: TRBD1 (5 bases). CDR1 is MNHNY and CDR2 is SVGAGI in the germline V gene (reference sequence). V lost 7 bases to trimming and J lost 2 bases, with 17 bases between them. This CDR3 has 16 residues.

The chain carries TRBV5-6 and TRBJ1-2; 8 bases map to TRBD1. CDR3 length: 15 residues. With 3 bases clipped from V and 7 bases from J, the junction kept 11 bases outside the gene matches. CDR1 and CDR2 (germline): SGHDT, YYEEEE. The CDR3 protein is CASSWGQESVPGYTF. CDR3 coding DNA: TGTGCCAGCAGCTGGGGACAGGAATCGGTACCTGGCTACACCTTC.

This chain links TRBV19 with TRBJ2-3; D perhaps matches TRBD2 (6 bases). The CDR3 extends over 13 amino acids. V was trimmed by 4 bases and J by 3 bases, leaving 8 bases between them. Germline loops: CDR1 LNHDA, CDR2 SQIVND (reference sequence). The CDR3 here is CASSSLATDTQYF. As DNA, the CDR3 is TGTGCCAGTAGTAGTCTAGCGACAGATACGCAGTATTTT.

The rearrangement links TRBV10-2 to TRBJ2-7; D gene unclear. CDR3 length: 11 residues. With 0 bases removed from V and 7 bases from J, the gap between germline ends came to 4 bases. Germline assignment: CDR1 WSHSY and CDR2 SAAADI. In DNA, the CDR3 is TGCGCCAGCAGTGAGTCTTGGGAGCAGTACTTC. This sequence encodes CASSESWEQYF.

V usage is TRBV9 and J usage is TRBJ2-7; the match to TRBD2 covers 9 bases. Per the germline V gene, CDR1 is SGDLS and CDR2 is YYNGEE. This CDR3 spans 15 amino acids. J was trimmed by 2 bases and V by 5 bases; bases with no gene match: 8. CDR3 residues: CASSEGLAGPYEQYF. The CDR3 nucleotides are TGTGCCAGCAGTGAGGGGCTAGCGGGACCCTACGAGCAGTACTTC.

The gene calls are TRBV27 and TRBJ2-5; D gene unclear. Trimming stripped 2 bases from V and 2 bases from J, with 6 bases between. The germline CDR1 and CDR2 sequences are MNHEY and SMNVEV (reference sequence). The length of the CDR3 is 13 residues. The CDR3 region has the DNA TGTGCCAGCAGTTTACAGAAACAAGAGACCCAGTACTTC. Protein sequence: CASSLQKQETQYF.

The chain links TRBV7-2 to TRBJ1-1, with TRBD1 as a possible D gene (6 bases). CDR1 is SGHTA, CDR2 FQGNSA, per germline. The CDR3 is 17 residues long. V was trimmed by 3 bases and J by 1 base, leaving 18 bases between them. The CDR3 nucleotides are TGTGCCAGCAGCTTCCACGAGAACAGGGAGTGGAACACTGAAGCTTTCTTT. Protein: CASSFHENREWNTEAFF.

V gene TRBV29-1 combines with J gene TRBJ2-2; 8 positions agree with TRBD2. Losses at the gene ends were 7 bases for V and 0 bases for J; bases not matched to a gene: 7. Germline loops: CDR1 SQVTM, CDR2 ANQGSEA. The CDR3 sequence is 15 residues long. CDR3 in DNA: TGCAGCGGAATAGCGGGGTCTTCGAACACCGGGGAGCTGTTTTTT. Its protein product is CSGIAGSSNTGELFF.

V and J are TRBV4-1 and TRBJ2-7; TRBD2 matches 10 bases. V shed 1 base and J 0 bases; nucleotides not matched to a gene: 6. Germline CDR1 and CDR2: MGHRA and YSYEKL. The CDR3 is 17 residues long. The CDR3 DNA reads TGCGCCAGCAGCCAAGGCCTGGGACTAGCGATCTCCTACGAGCAGTACTTC. It specifies CASSQGLGLAISYEQYF.

In its sample, this clone was seen once. The rearrangement links TRBV7-7 to TRBJ2-1, with D perhaps being TRBD1 or TRBD2 (5 bases each). Germline V CDR1 and CDR2: SSHAT, FNYEAQ (reference sequence). The CDR3 extends over 14 amino acids. Trimming shortened V by 2 bases and J by 7 bases, and 12 bases separated the two germline ends. The CDR3 here is CASSLNGAENEQFF. CDR3 DNA: TGTGCCAGCAGCTTAAACGGGGCGGAGAATGAGCAGTTCTTC.

For this clone: The same CDR3 is also encoded by other DNA sequences in this sample. The rearrangement uses TRBV2 and TRBJ2-7, with a weak D call TRBD1 (6 bases). CDR3 size: 14 residues. V shed 5 bases and J shed 0 bases, with 11 bases lying between them. Germline lookup yields CDR1 SNHLY and CDR2 FYNNEI. CDR3 sequence reads: CASSPDRTSYEQYF. CDR3 DNA: TGTGCCAGCAGTCCCGACAGGACCTCCTACGAGCAGTACTTC.

V is TRBV4-2 and J is TRBJ1-1, with 8 bases aligning to TRBD1. The trim removed 1 base at V and 4 bases at J, leaving 14 bases unmatched. The CDR3 loop spans 18 amino acids. Germline values: CDR1 LGHNA, CDR2 YNFKEQ. The CDR3 DNA reads TGTGCCAGCAGCCAAGGAACCATCGGACAGGGAGGTTTCACTGAAGCTTTCTTT. Amino acids: CASSQGTIGQGGFTEAFF.

CDR3 amino acids: CSVEEGLRTQYF. For the CDR3, the DNA is TGCAGCGTTGAGGAGGGCCTCAGGACCCAGTACTTC. The V and J genes are TRBV29-1 and TRBJ2-5; D might be TRBD2 (6 bases). The CDR3 extends over 12 amino acids. Per the germline V gene, CDR1 is SQVTM and CDR2 is ANQGSEA. V was pared by 3 bases and J by 7 bases, with 12 bases between.

The chain carries TRBV14 and TRBJ2-7, with 13 bases matching TRBD2. The J segment lost 3 bases and the V segment lost 2 bases, leaving 13 bases of the junction unmatched. The CDR3 has 19 residues. Germline CDR1 is SGHDN and CDR2 is FVKESK. Here the CDR3 reads CASSQLVGTSGEFRYEQYF. DNA for the CDR3: TGTGCCAGCAGCCAACTTGTGGGGACTAGCGGGGAATTCCGCTACGAGCAGTACTTC.

This clone was counted a few times. The chain combines TRBV28 with TRBJ1-1; 9 nucleotides line up with TRBD1. This CDR3 has 14 amino acids. The germline V gene encodes CDR1 MDHEN and CDR2 SYDVKM. V lost 6 bases to trimming and J lost 1 base; unmatched junction nucleotides: 3. CDR3 in amino acids: CASSPGQGNTEAFF. CDR3 DNA: TGTGCCAGCAGCCCGGGACAGGGGAACACTGAAGCTTTCTTT.

In DNA, the CDR3 is TGCGCCAGCAGACCATTCTCCGGGAGCCGCACAGATACGCAGTATTTT. Protein: CASRPFSGSRTDTQYF. The V gene is TRBV5-1, the J gene TRBJ2-3, with D perhaps TRBD2 (6 bases). Trimming cost V 5 bases and J 1 base, with 17 bases left between them. The CDR3 is made up of 16 amino acids. CDR1 is SGHRS and CDR2 is YFSETQ in the germline V gene. Full variable domain (remainder filled in from reference TRBV5-1 and TRBJ2-3): KAGVTQTPRYLIKTRGQQVTLSCSPISGHRSVSWYQQTPGQGLQFLFEYFSETQRNKGNFPGRFSGRQFSNSRSEMNVSTLELGDSALYLCASRPFSGSRTDTQYFGPGTRLTVL.

This clone appeared many times. The same CDR3 arises from other DNA sequences in this sample as well. V gene TRBV5-1 combines with J gene TRBJ1-3; 7 nucleotides agree with TRBD1. Trimming at V came to 4 bases and at J to 4 bases, leaving 5 bases not matched to a gene. Looked up from germline, CDR1 is SGHRS and CDR2 is YFSETQ. This CDR3 spans 14 amino acids. CDR3 coding DNA: TGCGCCAGCAGCCCGGGGACAGACGGAAACACCATATATTTT. This gives the protein CASSPGTDGNTIYF.

In this sample, this clone turned up once. The chain uses TRBV5-4 and TRBJ1-1; 9 nucleotides match TRBD1. Germline trimming cut 4 bases from V and 1 base from J; bases unmatched to any gene: 5. The length of the CDR3 is 15 residues. The germline CDR1 and CDR2 sequences are SGHNT and YYREEE (reference sequence). The CDR3 region is CASSGEGQGNTEAFF. The DNA of the CDR3 is TGTGCCAGCAGCGGGGAGGGACAGGGGAACACTGAAGCTTTCTTT.

This clone was found a few times. The CDR3: CASSLDRETTDTQYF. The CDR3 region has the DNA TGCGCCAGCAGCTTGGACAGGGAGACCACAGATACGCAGTATTTT. The rearrangement uses TRBV5-1 and TRBJ2-3, with a possible D match to TRBD1 (6 bases). Germline CDR1 reads SGHRS; CDR2 reads YFSETQ. V lost 0 bases and J lost 2, with 10 bases in between. The CDR3 is 15 residues long.